This entry is about one TCR beta chain. This specimen belongs to a study of blood T cell repertoires in COVID-19. As for the study in general: Italy, Spain and the United States were the sources of the convalescent and acute COVID-19 samples. Sample material is recorded as cDNA or gDNA derived from T cells, B-cell-depleted T cells, or PBMCs.

The germline V gene has CDR1 GTSNPN and CDR2 SVGIG (reference sequence). V dropped 6 bases and J dropped 3 bases, with 14 bases sitting between them. CDR3 length equals 13 residues. Authors' methods: Estimates of nucleated cell counts were drawn from the amplification of reference gene primers. TCRdb's table, derived via immunoSEQ multiplex PCR, lists solely in-frame clones and lacks some. Clone size and the V and J calls come from that table; the DNA yielded D and trimming. The sample includes roughly 70,000 clones, approximately 89% seen only once; the top ten take about 1.3%. The TCR comes from a man aged 55 to 70 with acute or convalescent COVID-19. Sequenced sample: peripheral blood. The chain has TRBV30 and TRBJ1-2; possible D gene TRBD1, 5 bases. The CDR3 sequence: CACFQGSDYGYTF. In DNA, the CDR3 is TGTGCCTGTTTTCAGGGATCTGACTATGGCTACACCTTC.